This T cell receptor (beta chain) stems from a study of human T cells and chemical hapten exposure. The table lists this clonotype with a few counts. Time point in this sample: pre-sensitization, week 0. Treatment specified: therapeutic diphenylcyclopropenone sensitization with weekly scalp DPC. It was from unfractionated whole blood that total RNA was extracted. What the library attached to individual cDNA molecules were unique molecular identifiers. TCRdb re-called the RACE reads with MiXCR, one entry per CDR3 protein. This table has about 59,000 distinct CDR3 sequences, roughly 10% appearing once. Trimming took off 1 base at V and 1 base at J, with 10 bases between the two ends. Germline V gene sequence: CDR1 SEHNR, CDR2 FQNEAQ (reference sequence). The CDR3 covers 15 residues.

This sample comprised whole blood, obtained in connection with sensitization to the hapten diphenylcyclopropenone (DPC). The source is a woman aged 40 to 50 with alopecia areata. Some clones in this sample may be carry-over from other donors' samples. The chain recombines TRBV7-9 with TRBJ1-1, with D possibly matching TRBD1 (5 bases). CDR3 sequence reads: CASSLGDGTNTEAFF. For the CDR3, the DNA is TGTGCCAGCAGCTTAGGGGATGGGACGAACACTGAAGCTTTCTTT.